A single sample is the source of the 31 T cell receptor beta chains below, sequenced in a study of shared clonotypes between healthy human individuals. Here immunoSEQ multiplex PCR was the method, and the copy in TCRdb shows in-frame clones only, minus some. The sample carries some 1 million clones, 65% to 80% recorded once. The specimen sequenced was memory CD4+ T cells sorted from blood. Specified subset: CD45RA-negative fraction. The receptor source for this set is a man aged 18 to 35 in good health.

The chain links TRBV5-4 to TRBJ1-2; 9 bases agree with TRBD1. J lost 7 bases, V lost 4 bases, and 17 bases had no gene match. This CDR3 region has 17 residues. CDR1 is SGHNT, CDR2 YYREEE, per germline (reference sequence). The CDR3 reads CASSMRPRTGDRSGYTF. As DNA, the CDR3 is TGTGCCAGCAGCATGCGACCCCGGACAGGGGACCGTAGTGGCTACACCTTC.

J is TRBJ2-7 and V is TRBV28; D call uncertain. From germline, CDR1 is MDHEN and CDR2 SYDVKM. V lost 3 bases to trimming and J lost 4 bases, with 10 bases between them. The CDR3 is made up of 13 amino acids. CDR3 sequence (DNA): TGTGCCAGCAGTTTCCCCGACCGGTACGAGCAGTACTTC. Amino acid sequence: CASSFPDRYEQYF.

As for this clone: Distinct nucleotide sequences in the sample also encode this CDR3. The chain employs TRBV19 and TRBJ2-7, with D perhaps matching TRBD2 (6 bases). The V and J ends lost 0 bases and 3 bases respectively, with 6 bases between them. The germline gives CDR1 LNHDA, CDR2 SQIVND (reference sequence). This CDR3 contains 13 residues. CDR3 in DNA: TGTGCCAGTAGTATAGAGGGGGGCTACGAGCAGTACTTC. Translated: CASSIEGGYEQYF. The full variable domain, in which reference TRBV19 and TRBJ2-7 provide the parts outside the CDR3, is DGGITQSPKYLFRKEGQNVTLSCEQNLNHDAMYWYRQDPGQGLRLIYYSQIVNDFQKGDIAEGYSVSREKKESFPLTVTSAQKNPTAFYLCASSIEGGYEQYFGPGTRLTVT.

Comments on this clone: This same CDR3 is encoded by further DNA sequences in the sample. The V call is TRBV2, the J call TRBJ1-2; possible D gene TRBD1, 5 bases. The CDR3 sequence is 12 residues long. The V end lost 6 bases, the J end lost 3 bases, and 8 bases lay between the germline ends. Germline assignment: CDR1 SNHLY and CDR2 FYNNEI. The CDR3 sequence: CASRRGDYGYTF. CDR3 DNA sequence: TGTGCCAGCAGGCGGGGGGACTATGGCTACACCTTC. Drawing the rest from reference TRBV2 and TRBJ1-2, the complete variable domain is EPEVTQTPSHQVTQMGQEVILRCVPISNHLYFYWYRQILGQKVEFLVSFYNNEISEKSEIFDDQFSVERPDGSNFTLKIRSTKLEDSAMYFCASRRGDYGYTFGSGTRLTVV.

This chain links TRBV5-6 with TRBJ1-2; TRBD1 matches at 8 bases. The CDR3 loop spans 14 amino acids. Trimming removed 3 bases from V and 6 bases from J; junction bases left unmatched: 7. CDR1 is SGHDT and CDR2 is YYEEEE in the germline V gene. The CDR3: CASSSSGGVDGYTF. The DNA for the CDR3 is TGTGCCAGCAGCTCTTCAGGGGGCGTAGATGGCTACACCTTC.

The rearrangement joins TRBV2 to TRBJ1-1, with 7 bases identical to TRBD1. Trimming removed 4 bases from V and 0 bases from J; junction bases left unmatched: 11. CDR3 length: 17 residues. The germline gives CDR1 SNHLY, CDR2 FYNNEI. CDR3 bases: TGTGCCAGCAGTGCCACGGGACAGCTGGATTTGAACACTGAAGCTTTCTTT. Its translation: CASSATGQLDLNTEAFF.

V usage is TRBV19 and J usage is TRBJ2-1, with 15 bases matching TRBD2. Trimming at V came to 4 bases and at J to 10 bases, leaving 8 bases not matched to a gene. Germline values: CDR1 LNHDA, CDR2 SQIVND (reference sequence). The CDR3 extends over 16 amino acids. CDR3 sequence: CASSTRTSGRAQEQFF. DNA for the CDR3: TGTGCCAGTAGTACTAGGACTAGCGGGAGGGCCCAGGAGCAGTTCTTC.

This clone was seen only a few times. CDR3 in amino acids: CASTPSRAGEKLFF. The CDR3 DNA reads TGTGCCAGCACCCCGTCCCGGGCGGGTGAAAAACTGTTTTTT. This chain links TRBV6-6 with TRBJ1-4; the D is unclear. CDR1 and CDR2 from the germline V gene are MNHNY and SVGAGI (reference sequence). Trimming took off 7 bases at V and 7 bases at J, with 16 bases between the two ends. The CDR3 length is 14 residues.

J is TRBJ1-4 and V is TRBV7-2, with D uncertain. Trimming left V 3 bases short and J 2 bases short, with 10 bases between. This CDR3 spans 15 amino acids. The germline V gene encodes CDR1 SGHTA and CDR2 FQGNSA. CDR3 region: CASSFSGRTNEKLFF. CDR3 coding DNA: TGTGCCAGCAGCTTTTCTGGGCGTACTAATGAAAAACTGTTTTTT.

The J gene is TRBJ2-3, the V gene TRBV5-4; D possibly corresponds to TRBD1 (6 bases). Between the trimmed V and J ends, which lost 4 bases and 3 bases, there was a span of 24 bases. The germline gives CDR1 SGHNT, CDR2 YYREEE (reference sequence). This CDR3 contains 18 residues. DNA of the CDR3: TGTGCCAGCAGCCAGGGGTCAACTAGTCAGGTTGGGACAGATACGCAGTATTTT. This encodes CASSQGSTSQVGTDTQYF. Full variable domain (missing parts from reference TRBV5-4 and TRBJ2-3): ETGVTQSPTHLIKTRGQQVTLRCSSQSGHNTVSWYQQALGQGPQFIFQYYREEENGRGNFPPRFSGLQFPNYSSELNVNALELDDSALYLCASSQGSTSQVGTDTQYFGPGTRLTVL.

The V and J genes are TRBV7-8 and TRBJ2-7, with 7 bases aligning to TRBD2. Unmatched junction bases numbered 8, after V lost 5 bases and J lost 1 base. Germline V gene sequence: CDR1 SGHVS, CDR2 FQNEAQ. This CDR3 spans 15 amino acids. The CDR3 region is CASSPSGALSYEQYF. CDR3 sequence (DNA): TGTGCCAGCAGCCCCAGCGGGGCCCTATCCTACGAGCAGTACTTC.

CDR3 coding DNA: TGTGCCAGTAAGGGGACTAGCGGGGTAGACACAGATACGCAGTATTTT. Translated: CASKGTSGVDTDTQYF. V usage is TRBV19 and J usage is TRBJ2-3; 13 bases map to TRBD2. This CDR3 is built from 16 residues. V was clipped by 7 bases and J by 2 bases; unmatched bases: 6. From germline, CDR1 is LNHDA and CDR2 SQIVND (reference sequence).

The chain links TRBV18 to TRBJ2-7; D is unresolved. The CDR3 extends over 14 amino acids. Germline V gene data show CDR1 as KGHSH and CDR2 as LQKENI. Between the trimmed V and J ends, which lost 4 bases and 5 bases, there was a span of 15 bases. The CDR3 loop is CASSRLPGRDEQYF. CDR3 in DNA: TGTGCCAGCTCACGGCTACCCGGTAGAGACGAGCAGTACTTC. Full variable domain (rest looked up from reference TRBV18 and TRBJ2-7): NAGVMQNPRHLVRRRGQEARLRCSPMKGHSHVYWYRQLPEEGLKFMVYLQKENIIDESGMPKERFSAEFPKEGPSILRIQQVVRGDSAAYFCASSRLPGRDEQYFGPGTRLTVT.

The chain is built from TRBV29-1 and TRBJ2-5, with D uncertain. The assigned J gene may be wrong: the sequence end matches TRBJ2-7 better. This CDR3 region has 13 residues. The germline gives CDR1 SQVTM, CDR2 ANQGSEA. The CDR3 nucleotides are TGCAGCGTTGTGGACGATAGCTCCTACGAGCAGTACTTC. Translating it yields CSVVDDSSYEQYF.

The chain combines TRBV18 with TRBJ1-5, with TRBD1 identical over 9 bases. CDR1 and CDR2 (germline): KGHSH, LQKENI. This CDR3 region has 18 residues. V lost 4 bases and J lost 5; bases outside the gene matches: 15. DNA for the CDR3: TGTGCCAGCTCACTTTTAAGGGTCGGGACAGGGATTTATCAGCCCCAGCATTTT. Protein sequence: CASSLLRVGTGIYQPQHF.

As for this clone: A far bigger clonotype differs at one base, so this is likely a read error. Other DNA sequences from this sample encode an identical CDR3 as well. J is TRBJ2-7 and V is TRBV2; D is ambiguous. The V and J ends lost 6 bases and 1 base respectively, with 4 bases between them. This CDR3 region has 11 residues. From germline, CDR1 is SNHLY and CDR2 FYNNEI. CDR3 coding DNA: TGTGCCAGCAGCTCTTCCTACGAGCAGTACTTC. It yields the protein CASSSSYEQYF.

The CDR3 sequence: CATRAPNGYTF. CDR3 DNA sequence: TGTGCCACCCGGGCTCCTAATGGCTACACCTTC. V is TRBV19 and J is TRBJ1-2; D ambiguous. Per germline, CDR1 LNHDA and CDR2 SQIVND (reference sequence). Trimming stripped 10 bases from V and 6 bases from J, with 12 bases between. The CDR3 extends over 11 amino acids. Variable domain in full (rest from reference TRBV19 and TRBJ1-2): DGGITQSPKYLFRKEGQNVTLSCEQNLNHDAMYWYRQDPGQGLRLIYYSQIVNDFQKGDIAEGYSVSREKKESFPLTVTSAQKNPTAFYLCATRAPNGYTFGSGTRLTVV.

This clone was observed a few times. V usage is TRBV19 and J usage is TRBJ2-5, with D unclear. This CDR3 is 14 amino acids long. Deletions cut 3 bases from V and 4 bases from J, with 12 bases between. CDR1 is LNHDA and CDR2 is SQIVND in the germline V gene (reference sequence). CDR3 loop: CASSMKRKGETQYF. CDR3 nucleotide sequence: TGTGCCAGTAGTATGAAGCGTAAGGGAGAGACCCAGTACTTC. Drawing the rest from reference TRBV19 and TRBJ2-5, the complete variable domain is DGGITQSPKYLFRKEGQNVTLSCEQNLNHDAMYWYRQDPGQGLRLIYYSQIVNDFQKGDIAEGYSVSREKKESFPLTVTSAQKNPTAFYLCASSMKRKGETQYFGPGTRLLVL.

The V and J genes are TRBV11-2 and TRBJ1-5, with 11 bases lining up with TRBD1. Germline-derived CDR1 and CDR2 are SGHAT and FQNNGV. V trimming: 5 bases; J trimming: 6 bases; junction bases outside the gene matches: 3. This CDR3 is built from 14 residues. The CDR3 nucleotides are TGTGCCAGCAGCAGGGACAGGGGGAGTCAGCCCCAGCATTTT. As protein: CASSRDRGSQPQHF.

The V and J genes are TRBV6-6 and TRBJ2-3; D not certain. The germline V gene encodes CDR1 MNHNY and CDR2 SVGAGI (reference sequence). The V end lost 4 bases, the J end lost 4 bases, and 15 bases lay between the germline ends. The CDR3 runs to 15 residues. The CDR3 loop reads CASSSFDGLADTQYF. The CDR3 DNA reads TGTGCCAGCAGTTCCTTCGACGGTCTGGCAGATACGCAGTATTTT.

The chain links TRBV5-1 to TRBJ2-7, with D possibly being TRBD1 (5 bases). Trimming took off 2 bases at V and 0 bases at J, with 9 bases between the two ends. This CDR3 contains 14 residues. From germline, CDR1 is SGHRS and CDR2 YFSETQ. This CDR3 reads CASSFGASSYEQYF. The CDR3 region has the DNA TGCGCCAGCAGCTTTGGGGCAAGCTCCTACGAGCAGTACTTC.

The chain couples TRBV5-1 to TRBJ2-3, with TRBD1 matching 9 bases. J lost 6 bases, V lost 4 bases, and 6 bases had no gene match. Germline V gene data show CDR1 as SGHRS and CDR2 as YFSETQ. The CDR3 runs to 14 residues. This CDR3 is CASSTAGTGDTQYF. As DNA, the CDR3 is TGCGCCAGCAGCACCGCCGGGACAGGGGATACGCAGTATTTT. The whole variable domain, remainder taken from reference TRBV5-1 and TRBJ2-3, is KAGVTQTPRYLIKTRGQQVTLSCSPISGHRSVSWYQQTPGQGLQFLFEYFSETQRNKGNFPGRFSGRQFSNSRSEMNVSTLELGDSALYLCASSTAGTGDTQYFGPGTRLTVL.

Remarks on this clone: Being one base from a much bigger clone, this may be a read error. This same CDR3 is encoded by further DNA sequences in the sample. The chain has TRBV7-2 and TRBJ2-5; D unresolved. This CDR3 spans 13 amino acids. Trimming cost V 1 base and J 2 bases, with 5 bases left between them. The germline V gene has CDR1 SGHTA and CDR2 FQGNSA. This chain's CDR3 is CASSLVQQETQYF. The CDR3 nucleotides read TGTGCCAGCAGCTTAGTACAGCAAGAGACCCAGTACTTC. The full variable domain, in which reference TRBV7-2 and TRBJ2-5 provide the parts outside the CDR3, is GAGVSQSPSNKVTEKGKDVELRCDPISGHTALYWYRQSLGQGLEFLIYFQGNSAPDKSGLPSDRFSAERTGGSVSTLTIQRTQQEDSAVYLCASSLVQQETQYFGPGTRLLVL.

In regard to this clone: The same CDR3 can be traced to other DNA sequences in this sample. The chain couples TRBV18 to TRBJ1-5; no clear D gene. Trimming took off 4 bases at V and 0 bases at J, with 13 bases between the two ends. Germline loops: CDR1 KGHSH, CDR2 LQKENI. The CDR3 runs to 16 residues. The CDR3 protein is CASSLSTPNSNQPQHF. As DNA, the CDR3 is TGTGCCAGCTCACTGTCCACGCCTAATAGCAATCAGCCCCAGCATTTT.

The CDR3 DNA reads as TGTGCCAGTAGGGACGGACTATATGGCTACACCTTC. It encodes CASRDGLYGYTF. This chain links TRBV6-1 with TRBJ1-2, with a tentative D call TRBD1 (5 bases). There are 12 residues in the CDR3. CDR1 and CDR2 from the germline V gene are MNHNS and SASEGT. V was clipped by 9 bases and J by 5 bases, with 13 bases between them.

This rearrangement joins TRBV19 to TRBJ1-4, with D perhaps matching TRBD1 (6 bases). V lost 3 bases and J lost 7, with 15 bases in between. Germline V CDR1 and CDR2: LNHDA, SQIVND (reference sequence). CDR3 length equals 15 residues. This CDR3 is CASSMAGQPFEKLFF. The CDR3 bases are TGTGCCAGTAGTATGGCAGGACAGCCATTTGAAAAACTGTTTTTT. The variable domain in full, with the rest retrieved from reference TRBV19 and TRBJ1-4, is DGGITQSPKYLFRKEGQNVTLSCEQNLNHDAMYWYRQDPGQGLRLIYYSQIVNDFQKGDIAEGYSVSREKKESFPLTVTSAQKNPTAFYLCASSMAGQPFEKLFFGSGTQLSVL.

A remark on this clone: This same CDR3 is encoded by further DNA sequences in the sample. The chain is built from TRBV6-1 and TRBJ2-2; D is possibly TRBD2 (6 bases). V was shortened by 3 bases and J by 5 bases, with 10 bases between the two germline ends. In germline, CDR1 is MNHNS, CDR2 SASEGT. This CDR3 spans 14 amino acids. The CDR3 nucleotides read TGTGCCAGCAGTGATAGGCTAGCGACCGGGGAGCTGTTTTTT. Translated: CASSDRLATGELFF.

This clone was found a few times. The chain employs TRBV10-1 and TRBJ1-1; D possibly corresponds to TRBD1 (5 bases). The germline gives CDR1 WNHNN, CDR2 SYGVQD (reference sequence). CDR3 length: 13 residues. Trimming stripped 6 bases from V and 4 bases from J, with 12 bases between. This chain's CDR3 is CASSPGHVTEAFF. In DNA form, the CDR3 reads TGCGCCAGCAGCCCCGGACATGTCACTGAAGCTTTCTTT.

CDR3 nucleotides: TGTGCCAGCAGTGATACTACGACAGGGGCCCGTTCACCCCTCCACTTT. It translates to CASSDTTTGARSPLHF. This chain links TRBV6-9 with TRBJ1-6; 8 nucleotides line up with TRBD1. The V gene's germline CDR1 is MNHGY and CDR2 SVAAGI. V lost 5 bases and J lost 9; bases outside the gene matches: 12. The CDR3 covers 16 residues.

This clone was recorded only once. The CDR3 DNA reads TGTGCCATCAGTGAGTCCCCTCCCCTAGCGGGAGGGCCTCGTACGCAGTATTTT. It yields the protein CAISESPPLAGGPRTQYF. The V and J genes are TRBV10-3 and TRBJ2-3, with TRBD2 identical over 12 bases. V was clipped by 0 bases and J by 8 bases; unmatched bases: 12. The CDR3 runs 18 residues. CDR1 is ENHRY and CDR2 is SYGVKD in the germline V gene.

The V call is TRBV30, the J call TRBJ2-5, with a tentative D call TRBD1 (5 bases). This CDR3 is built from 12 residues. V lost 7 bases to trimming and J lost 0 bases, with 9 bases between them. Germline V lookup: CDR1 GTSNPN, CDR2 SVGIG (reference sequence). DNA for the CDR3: TGTGCCTTAAAGGGGTACCAAGAGACCCAGTACTTC. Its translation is CALKGYQETQYF.